Listed below are T cell receptor beta chains from one sample, sequenced in a study of cytomegalovirus exposure and HLA in healthy donors. Generated by immunoSEQ multiplex PCR, the TCRdb table keeps only in-frame clones and is missing some. The data show some 180,000 clones, about 69% seen once. Specimen: PBMCs. The receptors were gathered from a male donor in good health and CMV-seronegative. Each CDR3 is given with its conserved first and last residue. A D gene is named only where the DNA matches it firmly. Expanded clones get a size class; other rows say once, few or many, or leave the size out.

J,V,D,size,CDR3,DNA
TRBJ1-1,TRBV28,-,-,CASSPMNTEAFF,TGTGCCAGCAGTCCCATGAACACTGAAGCTTTCTTT
TRBJ2-3,TRBV6-4,-,once,CASSDSPGSTDTQYF,TGTGCCAGCAGTGACTCGCCAGGGAGCACAGATACGCAGTATTTT
TRBJ1-5,TRBV28,TRBD1,few,CAVRGQGGKNQPQHF,TGTGCCGTCAGGGGACAGGGCGGCAAGAATCAGCCCCAGCATTTT
TRBJ2-2,TRBV19,-,once,CASSRRTGDGGELFF,TGTGCCAGTAGTCGTCGAACGGGAGACGGGGGGGAGCTGTTTTTT
TRBJ1-2,TRBV2,-,-,CASSGGGDGYTF,TGTGCCAGCAGTGGAGGCGGGGATGGCTACACCTTC
TRBJ1-2,TRBV19,-,-,CASSINLPDGYTF,TGTGCCAGTAGTATAAACCTGCCGGATGGCTACACCTTC
TRBJ1-4,TRBV20-1,-,-,CSAIDEKLFF,TGCAGTGCTATAGATGAAAAACTGTTTTTT
TRBJ2-7,TRBV30,TRBD1,-,CALYRGGEQYF,TGTGCCTTGTACAGGGGCGGCGAGCAGTACTTC
TRBJ1-1,TRBV5-1,-,-,CASSSQVMNTEAFF,TGCGCCAGCAGCTCCCAGGTGATGAACACTGAAGCTTTCTTT
TRBJ2-2,TRBV30,TRBD2,-,CAWRPGGTGELFF,TGTGCCTGGAGGCCGGGAGGCACCGGGGAGCTGTTTTTT
TRBJ1-6,TRBV4-1,-,-,CASSQDPGDSYNSPLHF,TGCGCCAGCAGCCAAGATCCGGGTGACTCCTATAATTCACCCCTCCACTTT
TRBJ1-5,TRBV28,TRBD1,once,CASNLDRFGGGFNQPQHF,TGTGCCAGCAATCTGGACAGGTTCGGTGGAGGGTTCAATCAGCCCCAGCATTTT
TRBJ1-1,TRBV19,-,-,CATSTRENTEAFF,TGTGCCACCAGCACGAGGGAGAACACTGAAGCTTTCTTT
TRBJ2-1,TRBV2,-,-,CASNERRYNEQFF,TGTGCCAGCAATGAGCGGCGCTACAATGAGCAGTTCTTC
TRBJ2-4,TRBV4-2,TRBD1,-,CASSPIGQGLLAKNIQYF,TGTGCCAGCAGCCCAATAGGACAGGGCCTTCTAGCCAAAAACATTCAGTACTTC
TRBJ2-5,TRBV19,TRBD2,-,CASSMGLADLPYF,TGTGCCAGTAGTATGGGGCTAGCGGACTTACCTTACTTC
TRBJ2-1,TRBV12-5,-,-,CASGLGERAYNEQFF,TGTGCTAGTGGTTTGGGTGAGCGGGCATACAATGAGCAGTTCTTC
TRBJ1-1,TRBV11-3,-,once,CASSSDTAAEAFF,TGTGCCAGCAGCTCGGACACCGCTGCTGAAGCTTTCTTT
TRBJ2-6,TRBV5-1,-,-,CASSLGTGSGANVLTF,TGCGCCAGCAGCTTAGGAACGGGATCCGGGGCCAACGTCCTGACTTTC
TRBJ1-5,TRBV7-8,-,few,CASSWEGGNQPQHF,TGTGCCAGCAGCTGGGAGGGAGGCAATCAGCCCCAGCATTTT
TRBJ2-3,TRBV6-5,TRBD2,-,CASSSGSDSDTQYF,TGTGCCAGCTCCAGCGGGAGTGATTCAGATACGCAGTATTTT
TRBJ2-3,TRBV6-5,TRBD1,-,CASSYSTGIGDTQYF,TGTGCCAGCAGTTACTCGACAGGGATTGGAGATACGCAGTATTTT
TRBJ2-4,TRBV6-4,-,-,CASSDSTKNIQYF,TGTGCCAGCAGTGACTCTACCAAAAACATTCAGTACTTC
TRBJ1-2,TRBV6-5,TRBD1,-,CASSLDRSNYGYTF,TGTGCCAGCAGTCTGGACAGGTCTAACTATGGCTACACCTTC
TRBJ1-6,TRBV4-1,-,-,CASSQEHRTNSPLHF,TGCGCCAGCAGCCAAGAACACAGAACTAATTCACCCCTCCACTTT